The clone carrying this TCR beta chain was recorded only once. This sample was taken from a study of blood T cell repertoires in COVID-19. Study at large: Acute and convalescent COVID-19 specimens originated in the United States, Italy and Spain.

Original data processing: Amplification of reference gene primers was used by the study to estimate nucleated cell counts. Produced via immunoSEQ multiplex PCR; TCRdb's table is partial and in-frame only. That table supplies the V and J calls and clone size; D and trimming were determined from the DNA. The table lists approximately 300,000 clones, about nine tenths of them singletons. The CDR3 runs to 17 residues. CDR1 is LGHNA and CDR2 is YSLEER in the germline V gene. The V and J ends lost 1 base and 4 bases, in that order; junction bases with no gene match: 10. The chain links TRBV4-3 to TRBJ2-3; TRBD1 aligns across 8 bases. Input material: peripheral blood. The sequence was collected from a woman in her forties or fifties who had recovered from COVID-19. CDR3 in amino acids: CASSQGARTGWADTQYF. The CDR3 nucleotides read TGCGCCAGCAGCCAAGGGGCGAGGACAGGGTGGGCAGATACGCAGTATTTT.